This T cell receptor beta chain was captured by sequencing in a study of blood T cell repertoires in COVID-19. This clone has a single count. How the authors handled the data: The assay estimated nucleated cells by amplifying reference gene primers. The repertoire was sequenced with immunoSEQ multiplex PCR; TCRdb's copy has only in-frame clones and lacks some. V and J calls and clone size follow that table, whereas D and trimming were derived from the DNA. The table shows over 150,000 clones, with roughly 89% occurring only once. This TCR was sampled from a woman under 30 who had recovered from COVID-19. Sequencing input: peripheral blood.

CDR3 protein: CASVSGLAGTDTQYF. DNA for the CDR3: TGTGCCAGCGTATCGGGACTAGCGGGGACAGATACGCAGTATTTT. The chain combines TRBV2 with TRBJ2-3; 13 bases match TRBD2. J lost 3 bases, V lost 8 bases, and 5 bases had no gene match. Germline assignment: CDR1 SNHLY and CDR2 FYNNEI. The CDR3 extends over 15 amino acids.